This TCR beta chain appears in the sequencing data of a study of T cells after yellow fever vaccination. At the level of the study: The fractions with low cell numbers were processed using SMART-Seq v4 Ultra Low Input. Study-wide results and caveats: Detected again after the booster were most primary-vaccination clones, at roughly 95% CD4 and 88% CD8.

This clonotype was seen at least ten times. As yet, its antigen is unknown. CDR3 length: 15 amino acids. Germline trimming cut 3 bases from V and 7 bases from J; bases unmatched to any gene: 6. The germline V gene encodes CDR1 DFQATT and CDR2 SNEGSKA (reference sequence). TCRdb itself ran the 5' RACE reads through MiXCR, one entry per CDR3 protein. The table has a few hundred thousand distinct CDR3 sequences, less than 8.5% seen once; the top ten hold roughly 0.9%. Material: CD4+ T cells sorted from PBMCs, obtained 15 days after the yellow fever booster vaccination. V gene TRBV20-1 combines with J gene TRBJ2-1; 13 bases align to TRBD2. The TCR comes from a man aged 30 to 45 who received the YFV17D yellow fever vaccine. This chain's CDR3 is CSASGLAGARNEQFF. Here the CDR3 DNA reads TGCAGTGCTAGTGGACTAGCGGGAGCGAGGAATGAGCAGTTCTTC.